This passage covers 23 T cell receptor beta chains from one sample sequenced in a study of immune heterogeneity within non-small cell lung tumors. Multiplex PCR relied on 32 V and 13 J primers to amplify TCR beta CDR3. TCRdb passed the multiplex PCR reads through MiXCR, listing each CDR3 protein once. Seen here are 9,500 to 11,000 distinct CDR3 sequences, approximately 26% observed once, and the top ten hold 25% to 30%. As template, the study used bulk tumor genomic DNA at approximately 610 ng per sample. Spaced far apart, several biopsies were taken from each primary tumor during surgery. Before undergoing curative surgery, patients had newly diagnosed non-small cell lung cancer that was untreated. Sequencing was done on a sample of lung tumor tissue. The receptors come from a woman between 45 and 60 years old with non-small cell lung cancer.

The sample holds many counts of this clonotype. The V gene is TRBV5-1, the J gene TRBJ2-7; 8 nucleotides agree with TRBD1. The CDR3 runs 17 residues. Germline loops: CDR1 SGHRS, CDR2 YFSETQ. The V gene end was trimmed by 1 base and the J gene end by 7 bases; junction bases not matched to a gene: 16. CDR3 nucleotides: TGCGCCAGCAGCTTGACCCCGGCAGGGGGCCCGAGGGGGGAGCAGTACTTC. Its translation is CASSLTPAGGPRGEQYF.

Worth noting for this clonotype: This may stem from a read error, because a much larger clone lies one nucleotide away. V is TRBV15 and J is TRBJ2-1, with D maybe TRBD2 (5 bases). Germline lookup yields CDR1 LNHNV and CDR2 YYDKDF (reference sequence). Trimming pared 2 bases from V and 13 bases from J, leaving 15 bases between. This CDR3 comprises 13 residues. CDR3 in amino acids: CATSRQVRGDQFF. As DNA, the CDR3 is TGTGCCACCAGCAGACAGGTACGGGGTGACCAGTTCTTC.

Sample share makes this clonotype medium-sized. V is TRBV20-1 and J is TRBJ2-7; 11 nucleotides match TRBD1. The V gene end was trimmed by 1 base and the J gene end by 11 bases; junction bases not matched to a gene: 7. Germline V gene data show CDR1 as DFQATT and CDR2 as SNEGSKA (reference sequence). CDR3 length equals 13 residues. CDR3 in amino acids: CSARGTGGYAEYF. CDR3 DNA: TGCAGTGCTAGAGGGACAGGGGGCTACGCGGAGTACTTC.

This clonotype was seen ten or more times. The chain has TRBV5-1 and TRBJ2-7; 10 bases are a match to TRBD1. The CDR3 is 15 residues long. V lost 0 bases to trimming and J lost 11 bases; unmatched junction nucleotides: 11. CDR1 SGHRS and CDR2 YFSETQ come from the germline V gene. In DNA form, the CDR3 reads TGCGCCAGCAGCTTGGGCGCGACGGGACAGGGGTGGAAGTACTTC. Protein product: CASSLGATGQGWKYF.

This chain joins TRBV4-1 and TRBJ2-1; no definite D call. Trimming took off 2 bases at V and 2 bases at J, with 10 bases between the two ends. The germline CDR1 and CDR2 sequences are MGHRA and YSYEKL. The CDR3 is 15 amino acids. CDR3 region: CASSQFGGAYNEQFF. The CDR3 nucleotides are TGCGCCAGCAGCCAATTTGGTGGGGCCTACAATGAGCAGTTCTTC.

This clonotype was seen only once. The chain uses TRBV30 and TRBJ2-2; 8 nucleotides agree with TRBD1. The CDR3 length is 14 residues. Germline CDR1 reads GTSNPN; CDR2 reads SVGIG (reference sequence). V trimming: 3 bases; J trimming: 2 bases; junction bases outside the gene matches: 2. CDR3 amino acids: CAWRTGANTGELFF. CDR3 nucleotides: TGTGCCTGGAGGACAGGGGCTAACACCGGGGAGCTGTTTTTT.

This clonotype was recorded many times. The chain couples TRBV20-1 to TRBJ1-1; D gene ambiguous. This CDR3 region has 16 residues. The V gene lost 5 bases and the J gene lost 0 bases, with 19 bases spanning the gap. The germline CDR1 and CDR2 sequences are DFQATT and SNEGSKA (reference sequence). CDR3 DNA sequence: TGCAGTGCTCCACACTACCGAGGGATGATGAACACTGAAGCTTTCTTT. Translation: CSAPHYRGMMNTEAFF.

This clonotype was counted at least ten times. The chain employs TRBV6-1 and TRBJ2-7, with a tentative D call TRBD1 (6 bases). Germline loops: CDR1 MNHNS, CDR2 SASEGT. The CDR3 runs to 14 residues. V lost 0 bases and J 5 bases, leaving 11 bases between the germline ends. In nucleotides, the CDR3 is TGTGCCAGCAGTGAAGCTTGGGGGCCCCACGAGCAGTACTTC. Its translation is CASSEAWGPHEQYF.

Comment on this clonotype: A read error may be the cause here, since a much bigger clone is one base away. The chain couples TRBV28 to TRBJ2-7, with D maybe TRBD2 (5 bases). V was trimmed by 6 bases and J by 3 bases, leaving 18 bases between them. The length of the CDR3 is 15 residues. CDR1 is MDHEN, CDR2 SYDVKM, per germline. CDR3 DNA sequence: TGTGCCAGCAGCCCCCCCACGGGGTCTCGCTACGAGCAGTACTTC. Translation: CASSPPTGSRYEQYF.

This clonotype was observed a handful of times. The rearrangement links TRBV10-3 to TRBJ2-3; TRBD2 might be the D (6 bases). V was shortened by 3 bases and J by 6 bases, with 22 bases between the two germline ends. The CDR3 is 17 residues long. Germline V gives CDR1 ENHRY, CDR2 SYGVKD. CDR3 sequence: CAISEFAGTRRGDTQYF. CDR3 sequence (DNA): TGTGCCATCAGTGAATTTGCGGGAACCCGCCGAGGGGATACGCAGTATTTT.

The V call is TRBV27, the J call TRBJ2-7, with 11 bases fitting TRBD1. Trimming removed 6 bases from V and 0 bases from J; junction bases left unmatched: 16. Germline loops: CDR1 MNHEY, CDR2 SMNVEV (reference sequence). CDR3 length: 19 amino acids. The CDR3 DNA reads as TGTGCCAGCAGCCGAACCACCCCGACCGGGACAGGGGGCTCCTACGAGCAGTACTTC. This sequence encodes CASSRTTPTGTGGSYEQYF.

This clonotype was recorded at least ten times. The chain carries TRBV12-3 or TRBV12-4 and TRBJ1-4; D gene uncertain. V gave up 5 bases and J gave up 0 bases, with 7 bases separating them. The CDR3 length is 14 residues. CDR3 loop: CASSLSTTNEKLFF. Here the CDR3 DNA reads TGTGCCAGCAGTCTAAGTACAACTAATGAAAAACTGTTTTTT.

This clonotype is medium-sized (0.01 to 0.1%) by share. J is TRBJ1-1 and V is TRBV13; D is unresolved. The CDR3 covers 13 residues. Germline V CDR1 and CDR2: PRHDT, FYEKMQ (reference sequence). V lost 2 bases, J lost 1 base, and 5 bases lay in between. CDR3 sequence: CASSLTKNTEAFF. The CDR3 region has the DNA TGTGCCAGCAGCTTAACGAAGAACACTGAAGCTTTCTTT.

Concerning this clonotype itself: A much larger clone lies one base from this, so it may be a read error. The CDR3 ends on some other residue instead of the conserved phenylalanine or tryptophan, so this is likely a read error. V and J are TRBV27 and TRBJ1-5; TRBD1 is a possible D gene (6 bases). Trimming took off 4 bases at V and 6 bases at J, with 19 bases between the two ends. The CDR3 is made up of 16 amino acids. Germline V gene data show CDR1 as MNHEY and CDR2 as SMNVEV (reference sequence). CDR3 in amino acids: CASSSWGAGMIQPQHV. The CDR3 DNA reads TGTGCCAGCAGTTCATGGGGGGCGGGAATGATTCAGCCCCAGCATGTT.

This clonotype was recorded many times. The chain employs TRBV5-1 and TRBJ2-2; D is ambiguous. CDR1 is SGHRS and CDR2 is YFSETQ in the germline V gene. Between the trimmed V and J ends, which lost 7 bases and 2 bases, there was a span of 18 bases. The CDR3 loop spans 16 amino acids. The CDR3: CASHPLGGINTGELFF. The CDR3 DNA follows: TGCGCCAGCCACCCCCTTGGCGGAATTAACACCGGGGAGCTGTTTTTT.

At least ten counts were recorded for this clonotype. This CDR3 is CASSGEIYGYTF. The CDR3 coding sequence is TGTGCCAGCAGTGGGGAAATTTATGGCTACACCTTC. The rearrangement joins TRBV28 to TRBJ1-2; D remains unclear. Trimming pared 5 bases from V and 5 bases from J, leaving 9 bases between. The CDR3 is 12 amino acids. Germline loops: CDR1 MDHEN, CDR2 SYDVKM.

This clonotype was observed a handful of times. This sequence may be a read error, since a much larger clone differs from it by one base. The rearrangement links TRBV2 to TRBJ1-1; 7 bases match TRBD1. Germline lookup yields CDR1 SNHLY and CDR2 FYNNEI. The CDR3 contains 13 residues. CDR3 sequence (DNA): TGTGCCAGCAGTATGACAGGGAACACTGAAGATTTCTTT. Translated: CASSMTGNTEDFF.

Many counts were recorded for this clonotype. This rearrangement joins TRBV3-1 to TRBJ2-1, with 13 bases matching TRBD2. The germline V gene has CDR1 LGHDT and CDR2 YNNKEL (reference sequence). The CDR3 runs 16 residues. Trimming took 5 bases from V and 3 from J; bases not matched to a gene: 4. The CDR3 protein is CASSSTSGRDYNEQFF. In nucleotides, the CDR3 is TGTGCCAGCAGCTCAACTAGCGGGAGGGACTACAATGAGCAGTTCTTC.

This clonotype was detected only once. Given a much more abundant clone one base away, this may be a read error. The chain carries TRBV19 and TRBJ1-2; D is undetermined. Germline V gene sequence: CDR1 LNHDA, CDR2 SQIVND (reference sequence). This CDR3 contains 13 residues. V lost 10 bases, J lost 3 bases, and 15 bases lay in between. CDR3 residues: CATLGRQYYGYTF. Written as DNA, the CDR3 is TGTGCCACATTGGGGAGGCAATACTATGGCTACACCTTC.

This clonotype was seen ten or more times. The chain recombines TRBV10-3 with TRBJ2-7; D might be TRBD1 (5 bases). The CDR3 totals 20 residues. The V and J ends lost 11 bases and 3 bases respectively, with 38 bases between them. CDR1 and CDR2 (germline): ENHRY, SYGVKD. CDR3 in amino acids: CAAHPRLGAGSLCPYYEQYF. In DNA form, the CDR3 reads TGTGCCGCCCACCCCCGCCTAGGGGCCGGGTCCCTGTGTCCCTACTACGAGCAGTACTTC.

This rearrangement joins TRBV20-1 to TRBJ2-5; 8 bases are a match to TRBD1. This CDR3 contains 14 residues. CDR1 is DFQATT and CDR2 is SNEGSKA in the germline V gene (reference sequence). V dropped 4 bases and J dropped 4; count of bases not matched to a gene: 8. The CDR3 loop is CSAIPGGGGETQYF. The DNA for the CDR3 is TGCAGTGCTATACCAGGGGGCGGAGGAGAGACCCAGTACTTC.

Concerning this clonotype itself: A much larger clone differs from this one at a single base, so this may be a read error. The chain recombines TRBV7-8 with TRBJ2-7, with 11 bases fitting TRBD2. CDR3 length: 16 residues. The V gene's germline CDR1 is SGHVS and CDR2 FQNEAQ. The CDR3 DNA reads TGTGCCAGCAACTTAGAGTCGGGACTAGCGGCCTACGAGCAGTACTTC. Translated, it gives CASNLESGLAAYEQYF.

This clonotype was observed many times. The rearrangement links TRBV13 to TRBJ1-2; 10 bases are a match to TRBD1. CDR3 length: 16 amino acids. The V segment lost 5 bases and the J segment 8 bases; nucleotides outside the gene matches: 14. Germline V gives CDR1 PRHDT, CDR2 FYEKMQ (reference sequence). The CDR3 coding sequence is TGTGCCAGCAGCGGATCCGGGACAGGGGCCGCTGAGGGCTACACCTTC. Translated, it gives CASSGSGTGAAEGYTF.